This record concerns one T cell receptor (beta chain) sequence. TCRdb re-called the 5' RACE reads with MiXCR, one entry per CDR3 protein. The sample has some 41,000 distinct CDR3 sequences, around a quarter seen once. Germline lookup yields CDR1 MNHEY and CDR2 SVGAGI. The V and J ends lost 0 bases and 3 bases respectively, with 8 bases between them. The CDR3 is made up of 14 amino acids. These data come from a study of early T cells in non-severe SARS-CoV-2 infection. For the study at large: Investigators sequenced bulk RNA drawn from unsorted whole blood, and chains remained unpaired.

This sample comprised whole blood, obtained at baseline. The source of this sequence is an adult who was a healthcare worker with PCR-confirmed SARS-CoV-2 infection or an uninfected control (not recorded which). The chain couples TRBV6-5 to TRBJ1-2; D uncertain. CDR3 residues: CASSYSHGYYGYTF. CDR3 sequence (DNA): TGTGCCAGCAGTTACTCTCACGGATACTATGGCTACACCTTC.